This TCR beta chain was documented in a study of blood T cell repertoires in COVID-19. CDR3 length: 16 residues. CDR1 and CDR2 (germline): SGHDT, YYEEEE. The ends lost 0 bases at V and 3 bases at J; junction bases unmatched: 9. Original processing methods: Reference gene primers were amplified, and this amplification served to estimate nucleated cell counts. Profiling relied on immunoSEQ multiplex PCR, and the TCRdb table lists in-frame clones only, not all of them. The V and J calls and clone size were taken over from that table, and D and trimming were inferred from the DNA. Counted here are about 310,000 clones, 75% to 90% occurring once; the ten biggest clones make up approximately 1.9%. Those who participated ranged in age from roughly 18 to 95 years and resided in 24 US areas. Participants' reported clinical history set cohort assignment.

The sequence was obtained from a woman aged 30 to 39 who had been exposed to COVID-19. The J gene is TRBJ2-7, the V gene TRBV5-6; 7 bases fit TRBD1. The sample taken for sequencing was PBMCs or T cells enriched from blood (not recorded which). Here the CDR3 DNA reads TGTGCCAGCAGCTTGGGGGGGACAGAAGTTTACTACGAGCAGTACTTC. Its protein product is CASSLGGTEVYYEQYF.